The 20 T cell receptor beta chains presented below share a single source sample, sequenced in a study of T cells in narcolepsy. Data came from immunoSEQ multiplex PCR; TCRdb stores just in-frame clones and leaves some out. The sample consists of fewer than 40,000 clones, roughly 87% of them appearing once. The sequenced material came from CD45RA- memory CD4+ T cells from PBMCs. All receptors come from a human donor with narcolepsy.

This chain joins TRBV10-3 and TRBJ1-2, with D hard to call. This CDR3 has 15 amino acids. The germline V gene encodes CDR1 ENHRY and CDR2 SYGVKD. V lost 2 bases and J 4 bases, leaving 14 bases between the germline ends. This CDR3 is CAISELGWETYGYTF. DNA of the CDR3: TGTGCCATCAGTGAGCTTGGCTGGGAGACCTATGGCTACACCTTC.

The V call is TRBV7-3, the J call TRBJ2-3; D could derive from TRBD1 or TRBD2 (7 bases each). Germline assignment: CDR1 SGHTA and CDR2 FQGTGA. The CDR3 has 15 amino acids. V was cut by 5 bases and J by 2 bases, with 14 bases left in between. The CDR3, as DNA: TGTGCCAGCAGCGTCCAGGGGGGGAACACAGATACGCAGTATTTT. Residues: CASSVQGGNTDTQYF.

The V gene is TRBV7-3, the J gene TRBJ1-1; the D is unclear. Germline V gene lookup returns CDR1 SGHTA and CDR2 FQGTGA. The V end lost 5 bases, the J end lost 12 bases, and 19 bases lay between the germline ends. The CDR3 spans 13 residues. CDR3 loop: CASSPGVPRLTFF. The DNA of the CDR3 is TGTGCCAGCAGCCCCGGGGTTCCTCGTCTAACTTTCTTT.

A note on this clone: This sample also contains other DNA sequences that code for the same CDR3. The CDR3 reads CASSIVAGGDEKLFF. For the CDR3, the DNA is TGTGCCAGTAGTATAGTTGCAGGGGGCGATGAAAAACTGTTTTTT. This sequence joins TRBV19 and TRBJ1-4, with 8 nucleotides matching TRBD1. This CDR3 is 15 amino acids long. Germline CDR1 LNHDA, CDR2 SQIVND (reference sequence). V shed 1 base and J 6 bases; nucleotides not matched to a gene: 4.

The chain uses TRBV5-1 and TRBJ2-5; no clear D gene. This CDR3 region has 12 residues. The germline V gene has CDR1 SGHRS and CDR2 YFSETQ. Trimming removed 4 bases from V and 0 bases from J, with 4 bases in between. CDR3 nucleotides: TGCGCCAGCAGCCTATACCAAGAGACCCAGTACTTC. Protein: CASSLYQETQYF.

This clone was counted once. CDR3 residues: CASRSRSSYEQYF. The CDR3 coding sequence is TGTGCCAGCAGGTCTCGAAGCTCCTACGAGCAGTACTTC. This chain links TRBV6-1 with TRBJ2-7; no reliable D call. Trimming pared 6 bases from V and 0 bases from J, leaving 9 bases between. This CDR3 contains 13 residues. Per germline, CDR1 MNHNS and CDR2 SASEGT.

This clone turned up a few times. The CDR3 here is CASSQDKWSEQYF. The CDR3 DNA is TGTGCCAGCAGCCAAGATAAATGGAGCGAGCAGTACTTC. The chain recombines TRBV14 with TRBJ2-7; D unclear. V was clipped by 0 bases and J by 6 bases, with 9 bases between them. The CDR3 length is 13 residues. Germline CDR1 SGHDN, CDR2 FVKESK.

The chain carries TRBV4-1 and TRBJ1-1; weak D call: TRBD1 (6 bases). Germline V gene lookup returns CDR1 MGHRA and CDR2 YSYEKL. CDR3 length: 15 residues. Deletions cut 5 bases from V and 3 bases from J, with 16 bases between. As DNA, the CDR3 is TGCGCCAGCAGCTCCAGGGGAACGGAGGACACTGAAGCTTTCTTT. Translated: CASSSRGTEDTEAFF.

V usage is TRBV21-1 and J usage is TRBJ2-7; the D call of TRBD1 is as the table states it, not checked on the DNA. TRBV21-1 is a recognized pseudogene. CDR3 length: 16 amino acids. The CDR3 region has the DNA TGTGCCAGCAGCCCCAGGGTCGGCTGTAAAATGGACGAGCAGTACTTC. This codes for CASSPRVGCKMDEQYF.

V usage is TRBV7-8 and J usage is TRBJ1-4, with TRBD1 identical over 8 bases. J lost 7 bases, V lost 2 bases, and 12 bases had no gene match. There are 17 residues in the CDR3. Germline V CDR1 and CDR2: SGHVS, FQNEAQ. CDR3 amino acids: CASSLFGRGTGGEKLFF. CDR3 nucleotide sequence: TGTGCCAGCAGCTTATTTGGTCGGGGGACAGGAGGTGAAAAACTGTTTTTT.

The J gene is TRBJ1-6, the V gene TRBV5-1, with D perhaps TRBD1 (6 bases). The V gene's germline CDR1 is SGHRS and CDR2 YFSETQ. The CDR3 is made up of 14 amino acids. The V end was cut by 6 bases, the J end by 8 bases, with 15 bases between. Here the CDR3 reads CASTWDIVDSPLHF. DNA of the CDR3: TGCGCCAGCACTTGGGACATCGTCGATTCACCCCTCCACTTT.

This chain connects TRBV18 to TRBJ2-5; 9 bases fit TRBD1. Near its end, the DNA agrees better with TRBJ2-7, so the J call may be wrong. CDR1 is KGHSH and CDR2 is LQKENI in the germline V gene. This CDR3 contains 15 residues. The CDR3 DNA reads TGTGCCAGCTCAAGCGGGACAGGGATGGCCTACGAGCAGTACTTC. Protein sequence: CASSSGTGMAYEQYF.

V and J are TRBV6-1 and TRBJ2-1, with 12 nucleotides matching TRBD1. The CDR3 covers 14 residues. Germline CDR1 reads MNHNS; CDR2 reads SASEGT. The ends lost 6 bases at V and 8 bases at J; junction bases unmatched: 5. In nucleotides, the CDR3 is TGTGCCAGCAGCCGGGACAGGGGGCAAGATGAGCAGTTCTTC. Translation: CASSRDRGQDEQFF.

This sequence joins TRBV6-1 and TRBJ2-7; D gene unclear. The CDR3 totals 11 residues. Germline CDR1 is MNHNS and CDR2 is SASEGT. The CDR3 sequence: CAGRTDYEQYF. The CDR3 DNA sequence: TGTGCGGGTCGTACCGACTACGAGCAGTACTTC.

As for this clone: A junction end diverges from the germline sequence, so it may reflect a read error. Additional DNA sequences in this sample encode the identical CDR3. The chain employs TRBV5-4 and TRBJ2-7, with 12 bases aligning to TRBD2. The germline V gene encodes CDR1 SGHNT and CDR2 YYREEE (reference sequence). The CDR3 totals 16 residues. CDR3 bases: TGTGCCAGCAGCCCTCGGACTAGCGGGACCCCCTACGAGCAATACTTC. This gives the protein CASSPRTSGTPYEQYF.

This clone was recorded only once. This chain links TRBV5-4 with TRBJ2-5, with D possibly matching TRBD1 (5 bases). The CDR3 sequence is 13 residues long. With 1 base removed from V and 11 bases from J, the gap between germline ends came to 15 bases. Germline lookup yields CDR1 SGHNT and CDR2 YYREEE (reference sequence). Here the CDR3 reads CASSLQGSQEQYF. The CDR3 nucleotides read TGTGCCAGCAGCTTGCAGGGCTCTCAAGAGCAGTACTTC.

The V and J genes are TRBV6-5 and TRBJ1-6; TRBD1 is a possible D gene (5 bases). This CDR3 has 13 amino acids. Germline V gene sequence: CDR1 MNHEY, CDR2 SVGAGI. V lost 2 bases and J 11 bases, leaving 10 bases between the germline ends. The CDR3 spells CASSYGGDPPLHF. The CDR3 DNA sequence: TGTGCCAGCAGTTACGGAGGGGACCCACCCCTCCACTTT.

The gene calls are TRBV30 and TRBJ2-7, with D perhaps matching TRBD2 (6 bases). This CDR3 is built from 13 residues. Per the germline V gene, CDR1 is GTSNPN and CDR2 is SVGIG (reference sequence). Deletions cut 4 bases from V and 2 bases from J, with 12 bases between. Written as DNA, the CDR3 is TGTGCCTGGAAGGGGACTTTTACCTACGAGCAGTACTTC. It is translated as CAWKGTFTYEQYF.

This clone was picked up a small number of times. The genes are TRBV5-1 and TRBJ2-7; the match to TRBD1 covers 11 bases. The CDR3 extends over 15 amino acids. J was trimmed by 5 bases and V by 0 bases; bases with no gene match: 4. CDR1 and CDR2 from the germline V gene are SGHRS and YFSETQ. This chain's CDR3 is CASSLAGTGGNEQYF. CDR3 sequence (DNA): TGCGCCAGCAGCTTGGCGGGGACAGGGGGGAACGAGCAGTACTTC.

V is TRBV11-3 and J is TRBJ1-2; D gene ambiguous. The CDR3 extends over 15 amino acids. V gave up 1 base and J gave up 4 bases, with 13 bases separating them. Germline lookup yields CDR1 SGHNT and CDR2 YENEEA. The CDR3: CASSLAFGNRYGYTF. In DNA form, the CDR3 reads TGTGCCAGCAGCTTAGCTTTTGGGAACCGCTATGGCTACACCTTC. The variable domain in full, with the rest retrieved from reference TRBV11-3 and TRBJ1-2, is EAGVVQSPRYKIIEKKQPVAFWCNPISGHNTLYWYLQNLGQGPELLIRYENEEAVDDSQLPKDRFSAERLKGVDSTLKIQPAELGDSAVYLCASSLAFGNRYGYTFGSGTRLTVV.